Listed below are T cell receptor beta chains from one sample, sequenced in a study of control samples from healthy donors and cancer patients. Sequencing was performed with immunoSEQ multiplex PCR; in TCRdb, only in-frame clones are kept and a portion is missing. Counted here are 150,000 or so clones, 94% occurring once; the ten biggest clones make up roughly 13%. Material: blood. These TCRs come from a man aged 40-55 years in good health. The CDR3 runs from the conserved cysteine through the conserved F or W. The D gene is left open where the match is weak. Clone size is shown for a subset of rows, as once, few, many or a class of expanded clone.

-	TRBV29-1	-	TRBJ1-1	TGCAGCGTCCAGGGGCGCTTGAACACTGAAGCTTTCTTT	CSVQGRLNTEAFF
-	TRBV15	TRBD2	TRBJ2-3	TGTGCCACCAGCGGAGCCTTGGGACTAGCTGGCACAGATACGCAGTATTTT	CATSGALGLAGTDTQYF
-	TRBV10-3	-	TRBJ2-7	TGTGCCATCAGCGGGGACCACGGCGAGCAGTACTTC	CAISGDHGEQYF
-	TRBV5-1	-	TRBJ2-2	TGCGCCAGCAGCTTGGGGTCCCCGAACACCGGGGAGCTGTTTTTT	CASSLGSPNTGELFF
-	TRBV5-6	-	TRBJ1-2	TGTGCCAGCAGCTTGCCGACGACAGACAACTATGGCTACACCTTC	CASSLPTTDNYGYTF
-	TRBV28	TRBD2	TRBJ2-3	TGTGCCAGCAGTTTTGTGGGACTAGCGGGAGGAGGCACAGATACGCAGTATTTT	CASSFVGLAGGGTDTQYF
once	TRBV6-5	-	TRBJ2-7	TGTGCCAGCAGCCGCGACAGGAGGTACGAGCAGTACTTC	CASSRDRRYEQYF
once	TRBV9	TRBD1	TRBJ1-2	TGTGCCAGCAGTTTAGGACGGGGACAGGGGTTATACTATGGCTACACCTTC	CASSLGRGQGLYYGYTF
few	TRBV3-1/TRBV3-2	-	TRBJ1-2	TGTGCCAGCAGCCAAGATCGGGGTCTGGGTGGCTACACCTTC	CASSQDRGLGGYTF
-	TRBV11-2	-	TRBJ1-2	TGTGCCAGCAGCCCGCGGGGGGGCTCCGGGAATTTGAACTATGGCTACACCTTC	CASSPRGGSGNLNYGYTF
-	TRBV11-2	-	TRBJ2-5	TGTGCCAGCAGCAGAATCGCGCCCCAGCGGGAGTACTTC	CASSRIAPQREYF
once	TRBV5-8	-	TRBJ1-5	TGTGCCAGCAGCTTTAATAGCAATCAGCCCCAGCATTTT	CASSFNSNQPQHF
-	TRBV15	-	TRBJ1-4	TGTGCCACCAGCAGAGGTGCGGCAACTAATGAAAAACTGTTTTTT	CATSRGAATNEKLFF
-	TRBV29-1	TRBD1	TRBJ1-2	TGCAGCGGAGGGACAGCTAACTATGGCTACACCTTC	CSGGTANYGYTF
-	TRBV27	TRBD2	TRBJ2-3	TGTGCCAGCAGTTTCTCACTAGCGGGAGGCACAGATACGCAGTATTTT	CASSFSLAGGTDTQYF
-	TRBV7-9	TRBD1	TRBJ1-1	TGTGCCAGCAGCTTACCCAGGGGGCGTACTGAAGCTTTCTTT	CASSLPRGRTEAFF